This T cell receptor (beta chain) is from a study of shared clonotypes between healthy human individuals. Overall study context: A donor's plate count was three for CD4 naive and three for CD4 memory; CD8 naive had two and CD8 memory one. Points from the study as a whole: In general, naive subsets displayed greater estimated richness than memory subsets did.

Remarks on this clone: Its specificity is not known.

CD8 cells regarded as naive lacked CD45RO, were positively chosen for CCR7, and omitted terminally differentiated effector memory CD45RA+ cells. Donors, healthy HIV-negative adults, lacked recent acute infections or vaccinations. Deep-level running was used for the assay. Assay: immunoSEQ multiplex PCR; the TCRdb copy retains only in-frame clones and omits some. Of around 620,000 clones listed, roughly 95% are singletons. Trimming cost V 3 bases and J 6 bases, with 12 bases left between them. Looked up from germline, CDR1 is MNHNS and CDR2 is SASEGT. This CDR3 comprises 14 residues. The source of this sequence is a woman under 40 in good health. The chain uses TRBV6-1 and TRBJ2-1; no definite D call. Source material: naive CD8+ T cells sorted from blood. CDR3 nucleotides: TGTGCCAGCAGTGATTCGGTTCCCCGCAATGAGCAGTTCTTC. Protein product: CASSDSVPRNEQFF.